A selection of T cell receptor beta chains follows, all from one sample in a study of cytomegalovirus exposure and HLA in healthy donors. The protocol was immunoSEQ multiplex PCR, while the TCRdb copy is restricted to in-frame clones and leaves out a portion. The data show 130,000 or so clones, over 65% seen once. The sample was PBMCs. All receptors derive from a man younger than 45 in good health and CMV-seronegative. The CDR3 runs from the conserved cysteine through the conserved F or W. Fields, in order: CDR3 protein, CDR3 DNA, clone size, D gene, J gene, CDR3 length, V gene. D genes are given only for firm matches. Clone size appears in some rows only: once, few, many, or a class for an expanded clone.

cdr3_aa: CASSQMGLPYEQYF
cdr3_nt: TGTGCCAGCAGCCAAATGGGCCTTCCCTACGAGCAGTACTTC
clone_size: -
d_call: -
j_call: TRBJ2-7
cdr3_length: 14
v_call: TRBV7-2

cdr3_aa: CASSLPGQGERTGELFF
cdr3_nt: TGCGCCAGCAGCTTGCCGGGACAGGGGGAGCGCACCGGGGAGCTGTTTTTT
clone_size: -
d_call: TRBD1
j_call: TRBJ2-2
cdr3_length: 17
v_call: TRBV5-1

cdr3_aa: CASSVDSPLHF
cdr3_nt: TGTGCCAGCTCGGTTGATTCACCCCTCCACTTT
clone_size: -
d_call: -
j_call: TRBJ1-6
cdr3_length: 11
v_call: TRBV2

cdr3_aa: CASSSTGSSYNEQFF
cdr3_nt: TGTGCCAGCAGCTCGACAGGGAGCTCCTACAATGAGCAGTTCTTC
clone_size: -
d_call: TRBD1
j_call: TRBJ2-1
cdr3_length: 15
v_call: TRBV7-3

cdr3_aa: CASKRLGEPQHF
cdr3_nt: TGTGCCAGCAAGCGCCTCGGGGAGCCCCAGCATTTT
clone_size: -
d_call: -
j_call: TRBJ1-5
cdr3_length: 12
v_call: TRBV28

cdr3_aa: CAWSVGGGQARQYF
cdr3_nt: TGTGCCTGGAGTGTGGGGGGGGGCCAAGCGAGGCAGTACTTC
clone_size: few
d_call: -
j_call: TRBJ2-7
cdr3_length: 14
v_call: TRBV30

cdr3_aa: CASSQLRDRGSNQPQHF
cdr3_nt: TGCGCCAGCAGCCAACTACGGGACAGGGGGTCCAATCAGCCCCAGCATTTT
clone_size: -
d_call: TRBD1
j_call: TRBJ1-5
cdr3_length: 17
v_call: TRBV4-3

cdr3_aa: CASSTRTGLVREETQYF
cdr3_nt: TGTGCCAGCAGCACCCGCACAGGGTTAGTTAGAGAAGAGACCCAGTACTTC
clone_size: -
d_call: -
j_call: TRBJ2-5
cdr3_length: 17
v_call: TRBV7-9

cdr3_aa: CASSLAGVSYNEQFF
cdr3_nt: TGTGCCAGCAGCTTGGCGGGGGTCTCCTACAATGAGCAGTTCTTC
clone_size: -
d_call: TRBD2
j_call: TRBJ2-1
cdr3_length: 15
v_call: TRBV11-3

cdr3_aa: CASSNQATGELFF
cdr3_nt: TGTGCCAGCAGTAACCAGGCCACCGGGGAGCTGTTTTTT
clone_size: -
d_call: -
j_call: TRBJ2-2
cdr3_length: 13
v_call: TRBV6-4

cdr3_aa: CASSVGQAPQHF
cdr3_nt: TGTGCCAGCAGCGTCGGACAGGCGCCCCAGCATTTT
clone_size: -
d_call: TRBD1
j_call: TRBJ1-5
cdr3_length: 12
v_call: TRBV7-9

cdr3_aa: CASTRVGSRVRTDTQYF
cdr3_nt: TGTGCCAGCACCAGGGTGGGGTCCAGAGTTAGAACAGATACGCAGTATTTT
clone_size: -
d_call: -
j_call: TRBJ2-3
cdr3_length: 17
v_call: TRBV2

cdr3_aa: CASSLAPSNQPQHF
cdr3_nt: TGTGCCAGCAGTTTAGCGCCGAGCAATCAGCCCCAGCATTTT
clone_size: -
d_call: -
j_call: TRBJ1-5
cdr3_length: 14
v_call: TRBV27

cdr3_aa: CASSSQFVRLMHF
cdr3_nt: TGTGCCAGCAGCTCCCAATTTGTTCGCCTAATGCATTTT
clone_size: few
d_call: -
j_call: TRBJ1-5
cdr3_length: 13
v_call: TRBV28

cdr3_aa: CASTGTSGTYEQYF
cdr3_nt: TGCGCCAGCACTGGGACTAGCGGAACCTACGAGCAGTACTTC
clone_size: -
d_call: TRBD2
j_call: TRBJ2-7
cdr3_length: 14
v_call: TRBV10-2

cdr3_aa: CSVAGLYEQYF
cdr3_nt: TGCAGCGTTGCGGGACTCTACGAGCAGTACTTC
clone_size: -
d_call: -
j_call: TRBJ2-7
cdr3_length: 11
v_call: TRBV29-1

cdr3_aa: CASSSPFSYQETQYF
cdr3_nt: TGTGCCAGCAGTTCCCCGTTTTCGTACCAAGAGACCCAGTACTTC
clone_size: -
d_call: -
j_call: TRBJ2-5
cdr3_length: 15
v_call: TRBV27

cdr3_aa: CASSSQGTDTQYF
cdr3_nt: TGTGCCAGCAGCTCCCAGGGCACAGATACGCAGTATTTT
clone_size: -
d_call: -
j_call: TRBJ2-3
cdr3_length: 13
v_call: TRBV5-4

cdr3_aa: CASSPFGGASDTQYF
cdr3_nt: TGTGCCAGCAGCCCATTCGGGGGGGCATCAGATACGCAGTATTTT
clone_size: -
d_call: TRBD2
j_call: TRBJ2-3
cdr3_length: 15
v_call: TRBV11-3

cdr3_aa: CASSDRGPSTEAFF
cdr3_nt: TGCGCCAGCAGCGACAGGGGGCCGAGCACTGAAGCTTTCTTT
clone_size: -
d_call: TRBD1
j_call: TRBJ1-1
cdr3_length: 14
v_call: TRBV4-1

cdr3_aa: CASSLDRGHDTEAFF
cdr3_nt: TGTGCCAGCTCATTGGACAGGGGGCATGACACTGAAGCTTTCTTT
clone_size: -
d_call: TRBD1
j_call: TRBJ1-1
cdr3_length: 15
v_call: TRBV18

cdr3_aa: CASTQGGQGYGYTF
cdr3_nt: TGTGCCAGCACCCAAGGAGGACAGGGCTATGGCTACACCTTC
clone_size: -
d_call: TRBD1
j_call: TRBJ1-2
cdr3_length: 14
v_call: TRBV28

cdr3_aa: CASSGPSGRRGNTEAFF
cdr3_nt: TGTGCCAGTAGTGGCCCATCGGGTCGTAGAGGGAACACTGAAGCTTTCTTT
clone_size: -
d_call: -
j_call: TRBJ1-1
cdr3_length: 17
v_call: TRBV19

cdr3_aa: CATSRRGDPGNQPQHF
cdr3_nt: TGTGCCACCAGCAGACGCGGGGACCCGGGAAATCAGCCCCAGCATTTT
clone_size: -
d_call: -
j_call: TRBJ1-5
cdr3_length: 16
v_call: TRBV15

cdr3_aa: CASSFYDLGTGGSYEQYF
cdr3_nt: TGTGCCAGCAGTTTTTATGACCTGGGGACAGGGGGCTCCTACGAGCAGTACTTC
clone_size: -
d_call: TRBD1
j_call: TRBJ2-7
cdr3_length: 18
v_call: TRBV27

cdr3_aa: CASRLDRANYGYTF
cdr3_nt: TGTGCCAGTAGGTTGGACAGGGCCAACTATGGCTACACCTTC
clone_size: -
d_call: TRBD1
j_call: TRBJ1-2
cdr3_length: 14
v_call: TRBV19

cdr3_aa: CASRPGGGTYEQYF
cdr3_nt: TGTGCCAGCAGGCCAGGGGGTGGAACCTACGAGCAGTACTTC
clone_size: -
d_call: TRBD1
j_call: TRBJ2-7
cdr3_length: 14
v_call: TRBV6-5

cdr3_aa: CASSTRAVNTEAFF
cdr3_nt: TGTGCCAGCTCAACCAGGGCGGTGAACACTGAAGCTTTCTTT
clone_size: -
d_call: -
j_call: TRBJ1-1
cdr3_length: 14
v_call: TRBV18

cdr3_aa: CSGITGLRNTEAFF
cdr3_nt: TGCAGCGGAATTACAGGGTTAAGGAACACTGAAGCTTTCTTT
clone_size: -
d_call: -
j_call: TRBJ1-1
cdr3_length: 14
v_call: TRBV29-1

cdr3_aa: CAWSVGSSYEQYF
cdr3_nt: TGTGCCTGGAGTGTGGGTAGCTCCTACGAGCAGTACTTC
clone_size: -
d_call: -
j_call: TRBJ2-7
cdr3_length: 13
v_call: TRBV30

cdr3_aa: CASSLGTGGVGTTDTQYF
cdr3_nt: TGTGCCAGTAGTCTCGGGACAGGGGGCGTTGGGACCACAGATACGCAGTATTTT
clone_size: -
d_call: TRBD1
j_call: TRBJ2-3
cdr3_length: 18
v_call: TRBV19

cdr3_aa: CASSLVDRVGGGYTF
cdr3_nt: TGCGCCAGCAGCTTGGTGGACAGGGTAGGTGGCGGCTACACCTTC
clone_size: -
d_call: TRBD1
j_call: TRBJ1-2
cdr3_length: 15
v_call: TRBV5-1

cdr3_aa: CASSSGLAGYNEQFF
cdr3_nt: TGTGCCAGCAGTTCCGGACTAGCGGGTTACAATGAGCAGTTCTTC
clone_size: -
d_call: TRBD2
j_call: TRBJ2-1
cdr3_length: 15
v_call: TRBV27

cdr3_aa: CASSATTVPNTGELFF
cdr3_nt: TGTGCCAGCAGCGCGACGACAGTCCCGAACACCGGGGAGCTGTTTTTT
clone_size: once
d_call: -
j_call: TRBJ2-2
cdr3_length: 16
v_call: TRBV9

cdr3_aa: CASSLEGTPYNEQFF
cdr3_nt: TGTGCCAGCAGCTTGGAGGGGACACCGTACAATGAGCAGTTCTTC
clone_size: once
d_call: -
j_call: TRBJ2-1
cdr3_length: 15
v_call: TRBV5-4

cdr3_aa: CASSLTQGLSSYEQYF
cdr3_nt: TGCGCCAGCAGCTTGACGCAGGGCCTGAGCTCCTACGAGCAGTACTTC
clone_size: -
d_call: -
j_call: TRBJ2-7
cdr3_length: 16
v_call: TRBV5-1

cdr3_aa: CASSVGTSGRSSSYEQYF
cdr3_nt: TGTGCCAGCAGCGTTGGGACTAGCGGGAGGTCAAGCTCCTACGAGCAGTACTTC
clone_size: -
d_call: TRBD2
j_call: TRBJ2-7
cdr3_length: 18
v_call: TRBV9

cdr3_aa: CASSPPGGREGPYEQYF
cdr3_nt: TGCGCCAGCAGCCCCCCGGGTGGGCGGGAGGGCCCCTACGAGCAGTACTTC
clone_size: -
d_call: TRBD2
j_call: TRBJ2-7
cdr3_length: 17
v_call: TRBV5-1

cdr3_aa: CASSFGMGQRAYEQYF
cdr3_nt: TGTGCCAGCAGCTTCGGTATGGGACAGAGAGCCTACGAGCAGTACTTC
clone_size: -
d_call: TRBD1
j_call: TRBJ2-7
cdr3_length: 16
v_call: TRBV13

cdr3_aa: CASSNRLAGASYEQYF
cdr3_nt: TGTGCCAGTAGTAACAGACTAGCGGGAGCATCCTACGAGCAGTACTTC
clone_size: -
d_call: TRBD2
j_call: TRBJ2-7
cdr3_length: 16
v_call: TRBV19

cdr3_aa: CASSGTSGSYNEQFF
cdr3_nt: TGCGCCAGCAGCGGGACTAGCGGATCCTACAATGAGCAGTTCTTC
clone_size: -
d_call: TRBD2
j_call: TRBJ2-1
cdr3_length: 15
v_call: TRBV10-1

cdr3_aa: CASSESIGQGTGELFF
cdr3_nt: TGTGCCAGCAGTGAATCGATAGGACAGGGAACCGGGGAGCTGTTTTTT
clone_size: few
d_call: TRBD1
j_call: TRBJ2-2
cdr3_length: 16
v_call: TRBV6-1

cdr3_aa: CASSYERPRDTEAFF
cdr3_nt: TGTGCCAGCAGTTATGAGAGGCCCAGGGACACTGAAGCTTTCTTT
clone_size: -
d_call: -
j_call: TRBJ1-1
cdr3_length: 15
v_call: TRBV6-5

cdr3_aa: CASSYGQSYEQYF
cdr3_nt: TGTGCCAGCAGCTATGGACAGAGCTACGAGCAGTACTTC
clone_size: -
d_call: -
j_call: TRBJ2-7
cdr3_length: 13
v_call: TRBV11-3

cdr3_aa: CASSFSAGIYGYTF
cdr3_nt: TGTGCCAGCAGTTTTAGTGCAGGGATCTATGGCTACACCTTC
clone_size: few
d_call: -
j_call: TRBJ1-2
cdr3_length: 14
v_call: TRBV28

cdr3_aa: CASSILASGGVTDTQYF
cdr3_nt: TGTGCCAGCAGCATCCTGGCTAGCGGGGGGGTCACAGATACGCAGTATTTT
clone_size: -
d_call: TRBD2
j_call: TRBJ2-3
cdr3_length: 17
v_call: TRBV4-2

cdr3_aa: CASRETVNEQFF
cdr3_nt: TGTGCCAGCAGGGAGACAGTCAATGAGCAGTTCTTC
clone_size: -
d_call: -
j_call: TRBJ2-1
cdr3_length: 12
v_call: TRBV27

cdr3_aa: CASSYSTTASYEQYF
cdr3_nt: TGTGCCAGCAGTTACTCGACTACCGCCTCCTACGAGCAGTACTTC
clone_size: -
d_call: -
j_call: TRBJ2-7
cdr3_length: 15
v_call: TRBV6-5

cdr3_aa: CGGEGLKYF
cdr3_nt: TGCGGGGGGGAGGGGCTAAAGTATTTT
clone_size: -
d_call: TRBD2
j_call: TRBJ2-3
cdr3_length: 9
v_call: TRBV30

cdr3_aa: CASSFGGTVGNTIYF
cdr3_nt: TGTGCCAGCAGCTTTGGAGGGACAGTAGGAAACACCATATATTTT
clone_size: few
d_call: TRBD1
j_call: TRBJ1-3
cdr3_length: 15
v_call: TRBV7-9